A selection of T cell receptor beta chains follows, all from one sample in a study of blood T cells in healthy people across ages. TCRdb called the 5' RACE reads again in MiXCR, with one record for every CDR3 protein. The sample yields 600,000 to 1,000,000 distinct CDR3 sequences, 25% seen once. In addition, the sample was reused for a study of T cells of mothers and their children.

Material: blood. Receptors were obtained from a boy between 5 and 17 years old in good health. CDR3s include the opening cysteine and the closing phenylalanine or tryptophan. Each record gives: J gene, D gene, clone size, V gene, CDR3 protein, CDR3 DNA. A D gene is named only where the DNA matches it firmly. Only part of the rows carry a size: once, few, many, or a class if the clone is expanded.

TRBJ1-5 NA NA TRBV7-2 CASSYAVGQPQHF TGTGCCAGCAGTTACGCCGTGGGTCAGCCCCAGCATTTT
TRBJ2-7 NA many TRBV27 CASSFGASYEQYF TGTGCCAGCAGTTTCGGGGCCAGCTACGAGCAGTACTTC
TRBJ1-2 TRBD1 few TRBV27 CASSLRTGGPYGYTF TGTGCCAGCAGTTTAAGGACAGGGGGACCTTATGGCTACACCTTC
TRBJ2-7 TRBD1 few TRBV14 CASSQDRTGLSYEQYF TGTGCCAGCAGCCAAGATAGGACAGGGCTTTCCTACGAGCAGTACTTC
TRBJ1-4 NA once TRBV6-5 CASRMGGEEKLFF TGTGCCAGCCGGATGGGGGGGGAGGAAAAACTGTTTTTT
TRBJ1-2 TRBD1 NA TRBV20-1 CSARDRANYGYTF TGCAGTGCCAGGGACAGGGCGAACTATGGCTACACCTTC
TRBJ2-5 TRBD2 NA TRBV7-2 CASSALAGEEGQYF TGTGCCAGCAGCGCCCTAGCGGGGGAGGAAGGGCAGTACTTC
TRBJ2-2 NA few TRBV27 CASSGWQRATGELFF TGTGCCAGCAGTGGCTGGCAAAGGGCCACCGGGGAGCTGTTTTTT
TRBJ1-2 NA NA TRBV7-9 CASSLGATRVFNYGYTF TGTGCCAGCAGCTTAGGGGCGACCAGAGTGTTTAACTATGGCTACACCTTC
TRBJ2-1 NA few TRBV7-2 CASSARYASRQYNEQFF TGTGCCAGCAGCGCCCGCTACGCCAGTCGGCAATACAATGAGCAGTTCTTC
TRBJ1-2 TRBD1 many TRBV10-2 CASSDRGQTNYGYTF TGCGCCAGCAGCGACCGGGGACAGACAAATTATGGCTACACCTTC
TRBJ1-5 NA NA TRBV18 CASSPGASGQGPQHF TGTGCCAGCTCACCGGGCGCCAGCGGACAAGGGCCCCAGCATTTT
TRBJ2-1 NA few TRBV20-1 CSVQYNEQFF TGCAGCGTCCAATACAATGAGCAGTTCTTC
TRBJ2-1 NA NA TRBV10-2 CASSDLSGRSYNEQFF TGCGCCAGCAGTGACCTATCGGGGCGATCCTACAATGAGCAGTTCTTC
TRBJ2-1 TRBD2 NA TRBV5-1 CASSLVSSGDYNEQFF TGCGCCAGCAGCTTGGTTTCTAGCGGAGACTACAATGAGCAGTTCTTC
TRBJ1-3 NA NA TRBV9 CASSATVSHGNTIYF TGTGCCAGCAGCGCGACAGTCTCCCATGGAAACACCATATATTTT
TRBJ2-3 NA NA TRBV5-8 CASSLSYVDTQYF TGTGCCAGCAGTTTGAGTTATGTAGATACGCAGTATTTT